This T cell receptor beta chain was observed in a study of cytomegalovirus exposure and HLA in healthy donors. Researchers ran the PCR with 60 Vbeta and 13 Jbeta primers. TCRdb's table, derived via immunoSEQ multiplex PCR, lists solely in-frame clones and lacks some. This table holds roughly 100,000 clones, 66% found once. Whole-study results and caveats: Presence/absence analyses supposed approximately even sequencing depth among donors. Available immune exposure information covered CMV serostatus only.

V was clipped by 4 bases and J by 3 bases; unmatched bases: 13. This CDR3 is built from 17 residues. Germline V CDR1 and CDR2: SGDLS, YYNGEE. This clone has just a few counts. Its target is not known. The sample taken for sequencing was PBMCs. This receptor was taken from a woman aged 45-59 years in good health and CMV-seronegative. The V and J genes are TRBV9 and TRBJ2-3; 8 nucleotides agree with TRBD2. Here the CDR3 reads CASSRTSRPPGTDTQYF. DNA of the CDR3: TGTGCCAGCAGCCGGACTAGCCGACCCCCGGGTACAGATACGCAGTATTTT.